One sample yielded the 23 T cell receptor beta chains listed below, sequenced in a study of T cell changes during pregnancy in multiple sclerosis. The data were produced by immunoSEQ multiplex PCR, yet TCRdb's version contains in-frame clones alone and is incomplete. This table holds around 36,000 clones, more than 90% found once. The sequencing used CD8+ T cells from peripheral blood mononuclear cells, collected in the first trimester of pregnancy. Receptors were obtained from a female donor with multiple sclerosis, enrolled in a pregnancy study.

The chain combines TRBV5-1 with TRBJ2-7; the D gene is possibly TRBD1 (6 bases). The V end lost 4 bases, the J end lost 3 bases, and 8 bases lay between the germline ends. CDR1 and CDR2 from the germline V gene are SGHRS and YFSETQ. The CDR3 totals 12 residues. The CDR3 protein is CASSPGDYEQYF. DNA for the CDR3: TGCGCCAGCAGCCCAGGGGACTACGAGCAGTACTTC. The whole variable domain, filled in from reference TRBV5-1 and TRBJ2-7, reads KAGVTQTPRYLIKTRGQQVTLSCSPISGHRSVSWYQQTPGQGLQFLFEYFSETQRNKGNFPGRFSGRQFSNSRSEMNVSTLELGDSALYLCASSPGDYEQYFGPGTRLTVT.

This chain connects TRBV5-5 to TRBJ2-5, with 12 bases identical to TRBD2. The CDR3 length is 14 residues. Trimming took 2 bases from V and 9 from J; bases not matched to a gene: 5. Germline loops: CDR1 SGHKS, CDR2 YYEKEE (reference sequence). CDR3 protein: CASSFFTSGGSQYF. The CDR3 DNA is TGTGCCAGCAGCTTCTTTACTAGCGGGGGGTCCCAGTACTTC.

For the CDR3, the DNA is TGTGCCAGCAGCTTAACAAGCGACGATGAGCAGTTCTTC. It is translated as CASSLTSDDEQFF. The rearrangement joins TRBV7-9 to TRBJ2-1; D unclear. Trimming took off 2 bases at V and 8 bases at J, with 10 bases between the two ends. Germline V lookup: CDR1 SEHNR, CDR2 FQNEAQ (reference sequence). This CDR3 region has 13 residues.

J is TRBJ2-1 and V is TRBV9; D gene uncertain. Germline V gives CDR1 SGDLS, CDR2 YYNGEE. V lost 1 base to trimming and J lost 8 bases, with 13 bases between them. The CDR3 is 14 amino acids. Written as DNA, the CDR3 is TGTGCCAGCAGCGTATCCCCATCCGAGGATGAGCAGTTCTTC. Its translation is CASSVSPSEDEQFF.

J is TRBJ2-1 and V is TRBV7-6; D gene uncertain. The length of the CDR3 is 15 residues. With 2 bases removed from V and 6 bases from J, the gap between germline ends came to 14 bases. Germline-derived CDR1 and CDR2 are SGHVS and FNYEAQ. The CDR3 loop is CASSLLPGSLNEQFF. The CDR3 DNA sequence: TGTGCCAGCAGCTTACTCCCCGGGTCTCTCAATGAGCAGTTCTTC.

The CDR3 DNA follows: TGCGCCAGCAGCATTTCTCAGGGTAGGGCTGAAGCTTTCTTT. Its translation is CASSISQGRAEAFF. The gene calls are TRBV5-1 and TRBJ1-1; maybe TRBD1 (5 bases). CDR1 is SGHRS, CDR2 YFSETQ, per germline. Trimming pared 4 bases from V and 6 bases from J, leaving 16 bases between. This CDR3 contains 14 residues.

This clone has a handful of counts. CDR3 region: CSVVLNTEAFF. Written as DNA, the CDR3 is TGCAGCGTTGTTCTCAACACTGAAGCTTTCTTT. The chain links TRBV29-1 to TRBJ1-1; no reliable D call. V lost 4 bases, J lost 2 bases, and 5 bases lay in between. CDR1 and CDR2 (germline): SQVTM, ANQGSEA. CDR3 length equals 11 residues. Combining the CDR3 with reference TRBV29-1 and TRBJ1-1 gives the whole variable domain SAVISQKPSRDICQRGTSLTIQCQVDSQVTMMFWYRQQPGQSLTLIATANQGSEATYESGFVIDKFPISRPNLTFSTLTVSNMSPEDSSIYLCSVVLNTEAFFGQGTRLTVV.

This clone was seen just once. The gene calls are TRBV4-2 and TRBJ2-5; 7 positions match TRBD2. In germline, CDR1 is LGHNA, CDR2 YNFKEQ. The J segment lost 1 base and the V segment lost 1 base, leaving 6 bases of the junction unmatched. The CDR3 sequence is 16 residues long. CDR3 amino acids: CASSQGWGGPQETQYF. Here the CDR3 DNA reads TGTGCCAGCAGCCAAGGGTGGGGGGGTCCCCAAGAGACCCAGTACTTC.

V usage is TRBV27 and J usage is TRBJ2-1, with D perhaps matching TRBD2 (6 bases). The CDR3 extends over 13 amino acids. V shed 8 bases and J shed 0 bases, with 8 bases lying between them. CDR1 is MNHEY and CDR2 is SMNVEV in the germline V gene (reference sequence). This chain's CDR3 is CASGGSSYNEQFF. CDR3 DNA sequence: TGTGCCAGCGGGGGGAGCTCCTACAATGAGCAGTTCTTC.

The chain couples TRBV9 to TRBJ1-1; TRBD1 agrees at 8 bases. This CDR3 comprises 12 residues. After removal of 3 bases from V and 6 bases from J, the junction contained 1 base not matched to a gene. The germline CDR1 and CDR2 sequences are SGDLS and YYNGEE. The CDR3: CASSADRAEAFF. The DNA of the CDR3 is TGTGCCAGCAGCGCGGACAGGGCTGAAGCTTTCTTT.

This chain's CDR3 is CASSEVLGQGTGEQYF. The DNA of the CDR3 is TGTGCCAGCAGTGAAGTTCTAGGACAGGGGACGGGAGAGCAGTACTTC. The chain combines TRBV2 with TRBJ2-7; 9 nucleotides agree with TRBD1. The V and J ends lost 1 base and 7 bases, in that order; junction bases with no gene match: 11. This CDR3 spans 16 amino acids. Germline lookup yields CDR1 SNHLY and CDR2 FYNNEI.

This rearrangement joins TRBV11-1 to TRBJ2-2; D possibly corresponds to TRBD2 (6 bases). Trimming shortened V by 5 bases and J by 2 bases, and 12 bases separated the two germline ends. Looked up from germline, CDR1 is SGHAT and CDR2 is FQDESV (reference sequence). This CDR3 is built from 15 residues. The CDR3 DNA is TGTGCCAGCAGCACTTCCGGGAGAAACACCGGGGAGCTGTTTTTT. It translates to CASSTSGRNTGELFF.

The chain has TRBV5-4 and TRBJ1-1; 10 nucleotides agree with TRBD1. The CDR3 spans 15 residues. V shed 4 bases, J shed 2 bases, and the junction held 5 bases outside the gene matches. Germline assignment: CDR1 SGHNT and CDR2 YYREEE (reference sequence). The CDR3: CASSTGTGANTEAFF. The DNA for the CDR3 is TGTGCCAGCAGCACCGGGACAGGGGCTAACACTGAAGCTTTCTTT.

The rearrangement joins TRBV29-1 to TRBJ2-2; D is possibly TRBD2 (5 bases). V was shortened by 5 bases and J by 4 bases, with 14 bases between the two germline ends. The CDR3 runs to 14 residues. CDR1 is SQVTM and CDR2 is ANQGSEA in the germline V gene. The CDR3 loop reads CSVPGTTITGELFF. CDR3 coding DNA: TGCAGCGTTCCGGGAACCACAATCACCGGGGAGCTGTTTTTT.

The chain links TRBV19 to TRBJ1-1; tentative D call: TRBD1 (5 bases). CDR3 size: 13 residues. Germline V CDR1 and CDR2: LNHDA, SQIVND (reference sequence). V was shortened by 3 bases and J by 3 bases, with 8 bases between the two germline ends. CDR3 DNA: TGTGCCAGTAGTATGGGGGGTTACACTGAAGCTTTCTTT. Translated: CASSMGGYTEAFF. Full variable domain (outside the CDR3, taken from reference TRBV19 and TRBJ1-1): DGGITQSPKYLFRKEGQNVTLSCEQNLNHDAMYWYRQDPGQGLRLIYYSQIVNDFQKGDIAEGYSVSREKKESFPLTVTSAQKNPTAFYLCASSMGGYTEAFFGQGTRLTVV.

The V and J genes are TRBV5-6 and TRBJ2-5; D is possibly TRBD1 (5 bases). In germline, CDR1 is SGHDT, CDR2 YYEEEE. Between the trimmed V and J ends, which lost 4 bases and 1 base, there was a span of 8 bases. The CDR3 covers 13 residues. CDR3 sequence: CASSPDSQETQYF. CDR3 sequence (DNA): TGTGCCAGCAGCCCAGACAGCCAAGAGACCCAGTACTTC.

This chain joins TRBV5-8 and TRBJ2-7; no clear D. V was shortened by 4 bases and J by 2 bases, with 13 bases between the two germline ends. CDR1 is SGHTS and CDR2 is YDEGEE in the germline V gene. This CDR3 comprises 14 residues. The CDR3 nucleotides read TGTGCCAGCAGCCGACAAATTTTAGCCTACGAGCAGTACTTC. Encoded protein: CASSRQILAYEQYF. The variable domain in full, with the rest retrieved from reference TRBV5-8 and TRBJ2-7, is EAGVTQSPTHLIKTRGQQATLRCSPISGHTSVYWYQQALGLGLQFLLWYDEGEERNRGNFPPRFSGRQFPNYSSELNVNALELEDSALYLCASSRQILAYEQYFGPGTRLTVT.

The DNA for the CDR3 is TGTGCCAGCAGCTTAGTATTGGGACAAGTATGGACAGGGAACACTACCCCACTCTACGAGCAGTACTTC. Residues: CASSLVLGQVWTGNTTPLYEQYF. The genes are TRBV13 and TRBJ2-7, with TRBD1 matching over 8 bases. Germline trimming cut 1 base from V and 3 bases from J; bases unmatched to any gene: 29. The CDR3 is 23 amino acids. Looked up from germline, CDR1 is PRHDT and CDR2 is FYEKMQ (reference sequence).

V and J are TRBV6-6 and TRBJ2-1; 13 bases match TRBD2. The CDR3 is 14 amino acids. Trimming took 6 bases from V and 6 from J; bases not matched to a gene: 2. Germline V gives CDR1 MNHNY, CDR2 SVGAGI (reference sequence). The CDR3 spells CASSRLAGGNEQFF. DNA of the CDR3: TGTGCCAGCAGCCGACTAGCGGGGGGCAATGAGCAGTTCTTC.

This chain connects TRBV5-1 to TRBJ2-1, with 10 positions matching TRBD2. The V and J ends lost 0 bases and 9 bases, in that order; junction bases with no gene match: 9. The CDR3 is 16 amino acids. CDR1 is SGHRS and CDR2 is YFSETQ in the germline V gene. The CDR3 protein is CASSLGRLAGGSEQFF. As DNA, the CDR3 is TGCGCCAGCAGCTTGGGTAGGTTAGCGGGGGGATCTGAGCAGTTCTTC.

The CDR3 bases are TGTGCCAGCAGTTTAGGGCAGGGGAATGGCTACACCTTC. The encoded protein is CASSLGQGNGYTF. V and J are TRBV27 and TRBJ1-2; D may be TRBD1 (6 bases). The germline V gene has CDR1 MNHEY and CDR2 SMNVEV (reference sequence). This CDR3 is built from 13 residues. The ends were cut back, 2 bases at V and 6 bases at J, with 10 bases in the middle.

This clone was seen once. The genes are TRBV4-1 and TRBJ2-7, with TRBD1 matching over 7 bases. The trim removed 4 bases at V and 2 bases at J, leaving 8 bases unmatched. The CDR3 consists of 15 residues. Germline V gene data show CDR1 as MGHRA and CDR2 as YSYEKL. The CDR3 DNA is TGCGCCAGCAGCCTTAGTCTGGGGACAGCCTACGAGCAGTACTTC. Translating gives CASSLSLGTAYEQYF.

This sequence joins TRBV12-5 and TRBJ2-7; no definite D call. Deletions cut 4 bases from V and 1 base from J, with 2 bases between. This CDR3 is 11 amino acids long. The germline CDR1 and CDR2 sequences are LGHNT and FRNRAP. The CDR3 is CASGSSYEQYF. CDR3 sequence (DNA): TGTGCTAGTGGTTCTTCCTACGAGCAGTACTTC.